This T cell receptor (beta chain) was sequenced during a study of control samples from healthy donors and cancer patients. TCRdb's copy holds only in-frame clones and misses some; the assay was immunoSEQ multiplex PCR. The table shows fewer than 80,000 clones, with 90% occurring only once. Germline V CDR1 and CDR2: MGHRA, YSYEKL. The CDR3 has 19 amino acids. Trimming stripped 0 bases from V and 0 bases from J, with 15 bases between. The chain carries TRBV4-1 and TRBJ2-6; D remains ambiguous. Material: PBMCs. This sequence originates from a man between 60 and 75 years old with colorectal cancer. CDR3 residues: CASSQDLVGAASGANVLTF. The CDR3 region has the DNA TGCGCCAGCAGCCAAGATCTTGTCGGTGCCGCCTCTGGGGCCAACGTCCTGACTTTC.